The clone carrying this TCR beta chain was recorded a few times. TCRdb independently ran MiXCR on the RT-PCR reads; one entry per CDR3 protein. The sample shows some 550,000 distinct CDR3 sequences, around 21% of them seen only once. The sample is drawn from a study of response to subunit inactivated influenza vaccine. Germline trimming cut 3 bases from V and 4 bases from J; bases unmatched to any gene: 4. The germline V gene encodes CDR1 SGHRS and CDR2 YFSETQ. CDR3 length: 15 amino acids. The same specimen was also included in a second study, on T cells expressing NK-cell markers. This second report adds: TCR beta cDNA was generated via 5'RACE template switching incorporating UMIs. Dominant NKG2C+ clonotype frequencies of about 1.0-7.0% of CD8+ T cells were measured in roughly 6 donors. These clonotypes also led the CD3+CD56-NKG2C+ fraction in a few donors.

V gene TRBV5-1 combines with J gene TRBJ1-4; 9 positions agree with TRBD1. The sample in question was CD4+ T cells sorted from PBMCs, obtained 11 to 12 days after vaccination. This receptor was identified in a man aged 50 to 60 who received an inactivated influenza vaccine. The CDR3, as DNA: TGCGCCAGCAGCTGGGGACAGGGCCGTAATGAAAAACTGTTTTTT. Its translation is CASSWGQGRNEKLFF.